The sequence of this TCR beta chain was determined in a study of cytomegalovirus exposure and HLA in healthy donors. Points from the study as a whole: Earlier analysis yielded a pattern in which most TCR beta V segments were productive about 90% or about 30% of the time. The study put 150 or so TCR beta chains on its list as cytomegalovirus-associated.

The PCR ran on 60 Vbeta and 13 Jbeta primers. Method: immunoSEQ multiplex PCR; TCRdb's copy keeps in-frame clones and lacks some. Among 100,000 to 150,000 clones listed, around three quarters were seen once. The CDR3 loop spans 17 amino acids. The V segment lost 3 bases and the J segment 0 bases; nucleotides outside the gene matches: 10. CDR1 and CDR2 from the germline V gene are MDHEN and SYDVKM. A note on this clone: Its antigen is undetermined.

Material: PBMCs. The sequence derives from a woman aged 45-60 years in good health and CMV-seronegative. The chain uses TRBV28 and TRBJ1-1; 7 bases agree with TRBD1. DNA for the CDR3: TGTGCCAGCAGTTTGACCCCCCTGGGACAGTTGAACACTGAAGCTTTCTTT. This codes for CASSLTPLGQLNTEAFF.